Below, 3 T cell receptor beta chains from the same sample are listed, as sequenced in a study of cytomegalovirus exposure and HLA in healthy donors. The PCR contained 60 Vbeta and 13 Jbeta primers. Clones were read by immunoSEQ multiplex PCR, and TCRdb kept only the in-frame ones, dropping some. The sample carries about 190,000 clones, over 70% recorded once. The source material was PBMCs. All receptors derive from a woman in her twenties or thirties in good health and CMV-seropositive.

The chain couples TRBV7-2 to TRBJ1-5; 10 positions agree with TRBD1. Germline assignment: CDR1 SGHTA and CDR2 FQGNSA. Unmatched junction bases numbered 2, after V lost 4 bases and J lost 2 bases. The length of the CDR3 is 15 residues. CDR3 coding DNA: TGTGCCAGCAGCTCCGGGACAGGGGGCAATCAGCCCCAGCATTTT. The encoded protein is CASSSGTGGNQPQHF. The whole variable domain, remainder taken from reference TRBV7-2 and TRBJ1-5, is GAGVSQSPSNKVTEKGKDVELRCDPISGHTALYWYRQSLGQGLEFLIYFQGNSAPDKSGLPSDRFSAERTGGSVSTLTIQRTQQEDSAVYLCASSSGTGGNQPQHFGDGTRLSIL.

The chain carries TRBV10-3 and TRBJ2-7; 8 bases line up with TRBD1. Germline loops: CDR1 ENHRY, CDR2 SYGVKD. The CDR3 is made up of 13 amino acids. V lost 10 bases, J lost 0 bases, and 5 bases stayed unmatched. CDR3 sequence (DNA): TGTGCCACGGCAACAGGGGGCTCCTACGAGCAGTACTTC. It is translated as CATATGGSYEQYF.

This clone was seen a single time. The V gene is TRBV4-2, the J gene TRBJ2-7; the D gene is possibly TRBD2 (5 bases). V lost 1 base to trimming and J lost 5 bases, with 18 bases between them. Germline values: CDR1 LGHNA, CDR2 YNFKEQ. The length of the CDR3 is 16 residues. The CDR3, as DNA: TGTGCCAGCAGCCAAGTAGGAGGTGGGATAGGCCACGAGCAGTACTTC. Translating gives CASSQVGGGIGHEQYF.